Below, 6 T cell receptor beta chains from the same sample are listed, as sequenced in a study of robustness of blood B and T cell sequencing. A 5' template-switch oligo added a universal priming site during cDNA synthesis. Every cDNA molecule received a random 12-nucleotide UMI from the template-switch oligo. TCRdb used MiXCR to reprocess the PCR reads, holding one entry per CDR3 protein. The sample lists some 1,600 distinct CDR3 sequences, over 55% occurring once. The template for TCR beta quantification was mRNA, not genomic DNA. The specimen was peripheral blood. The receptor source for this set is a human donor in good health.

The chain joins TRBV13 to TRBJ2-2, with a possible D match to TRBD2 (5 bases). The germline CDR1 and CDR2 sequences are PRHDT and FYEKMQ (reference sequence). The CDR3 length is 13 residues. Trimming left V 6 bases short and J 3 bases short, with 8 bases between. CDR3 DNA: TGTGCCAGCAGGTGGACTGACACCGGGGAGCTGTTTTTT. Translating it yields CASRWTDTGELFF.

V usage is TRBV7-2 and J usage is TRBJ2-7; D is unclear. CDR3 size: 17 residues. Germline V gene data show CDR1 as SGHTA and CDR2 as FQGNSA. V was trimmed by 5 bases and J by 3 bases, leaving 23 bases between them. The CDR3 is CASSLSDGLRLGYEQYF. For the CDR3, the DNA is TGTGCCAGCAGCCTCTCGGACGGGCTGAGGTTGGGCTACGAGCAGTACTTC.

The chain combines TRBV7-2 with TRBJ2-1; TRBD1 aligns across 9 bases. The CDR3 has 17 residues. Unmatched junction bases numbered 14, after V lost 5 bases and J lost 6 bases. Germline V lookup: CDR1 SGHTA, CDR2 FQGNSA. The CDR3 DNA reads TGTGCCAGCAGCACATACCCCGGGACAGGGTTGGTCAATGAGCAGTTCTTC. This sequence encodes CASSTYPGTGLVNEQFF.

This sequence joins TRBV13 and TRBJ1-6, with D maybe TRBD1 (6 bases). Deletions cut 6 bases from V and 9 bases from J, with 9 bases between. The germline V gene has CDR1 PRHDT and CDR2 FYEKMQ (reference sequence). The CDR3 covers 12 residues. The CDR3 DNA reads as TGTGCCAGCAGGGGCAGGGGTTCACCCCTCCACTTT. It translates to CASRGRGSPLHF.

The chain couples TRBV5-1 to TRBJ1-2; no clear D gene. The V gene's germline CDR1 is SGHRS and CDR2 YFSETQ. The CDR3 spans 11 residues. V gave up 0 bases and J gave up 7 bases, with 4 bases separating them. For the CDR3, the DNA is TGCGCCAGCAGCTTGGATGGTGGCTACACCTTC. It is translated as CASSLDGGYTF.

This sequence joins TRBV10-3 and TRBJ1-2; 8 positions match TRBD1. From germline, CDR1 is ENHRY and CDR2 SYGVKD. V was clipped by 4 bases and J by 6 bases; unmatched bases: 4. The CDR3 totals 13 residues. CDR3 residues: CAISGDRGDGYTF. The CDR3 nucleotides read TGTGCCATCAGTGGTGACAGGGGCGATGGCTACACCTTC.